This entry concerns a single T cell receptor (beta chain). Its antigen is currently unknown. TCR alpha and beta CDR3 regions were amplified from RNA using iRepertoire nested multiplex PCR. Tissue mRNA or PBMC total RNA, roughly 95-400 ng, went into one-step reverse transcription and amplification. Using its own MiXCR run on the multiplex PCR reads, TCRdb lists one record per CDR3 protein. The sample lists around 140,000 distinct CDR3 sequences, roughly two fifths occurring once. These data originate in a study of glioma-infiltrating T cells. Study results and limitations: Gliomas, especially low-grade, showed above-expected tissue-blood divergence; non-neoplastic patients showed below.

V gave up 7 bases and J gave up 0 bases, with 14 bases separating them. The CDR3 spans 14 residues. From germline, CDR1 is SQVTM and CDR2 ANQGSEA. This sequence originates from a human donor with low-grade glioma or glioblastoma, undergoing nonglioma brain surgery, or in good health (not recorded which). V is TRBV29-1 and J is TRBJ2-3; D is undetermined. Sequencing was performed on glioma tissue, nonneoplastic brain tissue, or PBMCs (not recorded which). The CDR3 region is CSAPIGASTDTQYF. The CDR3 nucleotides are TGCAGCGCCCCGATAGGCGCTAGCACAGATACGCAGTATTTT.